This TCR beta chain came from a study of blood T cell repertoires in COVID-19. Study details: Samples representing acute and convalescent COVID-19 were sourced from the United States, Italy and Spain. Sources were T cells, B-cell-depleted T cells, or PBMCs; the material itself was cDNA or gDNA.

In the study's own analysis: From reference gene primer amplification, estimates of nucleated cell counts were derived. The method was immunoSEQ multiplex PCR; TCRdb's version includes in-frame clones alone and lacks a portion of them. D and trimming were read from the DNA, whereas the V and J calls and clone size are those reported in that table. The sample shows 140,000 or so clones, approximately 80% of them seen only once. Germline assignment: CDR1 LGHNA and CDR2 YNFKEQ. The CDR3 length is 15 residues. Deletions cut 1 base from V and 6 bases from J, with 15 bases between. This clone has just one count.

The chain recombines TRBV4-2 with TRBJ1-1; D is ambiguous. The sample comprised peripheral blood. The TCR was taken from a human donor in a cohort sampled during active COVID-19. The CDR3 reads CASSQGPNSFAEAFF. Here the CDR3 DNA reads TGTGCCAGCAGCCAAGGTCCCAACTCGTTCGCTGAAGCTTTCTTT.